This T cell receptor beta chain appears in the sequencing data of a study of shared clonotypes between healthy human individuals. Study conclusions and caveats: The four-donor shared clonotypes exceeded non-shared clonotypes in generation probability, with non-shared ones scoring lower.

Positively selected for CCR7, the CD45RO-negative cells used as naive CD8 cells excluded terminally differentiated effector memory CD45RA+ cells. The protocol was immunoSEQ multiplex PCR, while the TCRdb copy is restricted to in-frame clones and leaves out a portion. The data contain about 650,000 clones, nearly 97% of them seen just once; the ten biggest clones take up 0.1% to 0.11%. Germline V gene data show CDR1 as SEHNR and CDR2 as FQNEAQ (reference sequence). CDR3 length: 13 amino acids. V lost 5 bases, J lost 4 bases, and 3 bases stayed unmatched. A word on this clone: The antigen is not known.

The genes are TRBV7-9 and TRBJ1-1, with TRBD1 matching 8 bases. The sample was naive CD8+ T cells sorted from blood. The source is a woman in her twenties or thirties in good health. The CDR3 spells CASSLDRVTEAFF. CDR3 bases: TGTGCCAGCAGCCTGGACAGGGTCACTGAAGCTTTCTTT.